This T cell receptor beta chain was sequenced during a study of T cells in tumors after PD-1 blockade. For the study at large: No patient had prior checkpoint blockade, systemic immunosuppression, or radiotherapy within 4 weeks. A subset received ongoing vismodegib 150 mg daily alongside anti-PD-1 therapy.

With 0 bases removed from V and 6 bases from J, the gap between germline ends came to 15 bases. Germline V gives CDR1 LGHNA, CDR2 YNFKEQ. CDR3 length: 16 amino acids. Generated by immunoSEQ multiplex PCR, the TCRdb table keeps only in-frame clones and is missing some. The sample lists about 48,000 clones, approximately 81% occurring once. Sequencing used PBMCs, obtained before anti-PD-1 treatment. The V call is TRBV4-2, the J call TRBJ2-1, with D perhaps TRBD2 (6 bases). The TCR sequence derives from a human donor with basal cell carcinoma. The CDR3 reads CASSQEPGTAPNEQFF. In DNA form, the CDR3 reads TGTGCCAGCAGCCAAGAACCCGGGACTGCCCCCAATGAGCAGTTCTTC.